This is a list of T cell receptor beta chains from one sample in a study of cytomegalovirus exposure and HLA in healthy donors. Generated by immunoSEQ multiplex PCR, the TCRdb table keeps only in-frame clones and is missing some. The data contain roughly 330,000 clones, 87% of them singletons. Sequenced sample: PBMCs. The receptors stem from a woman aged 25 to 45 in good health and CMV-seropositive. Each CDR3 is given with its conserved first and last residue. A D gene is named only where the DNA matches it firmly. Clone size appears in some rows only: once, few, many, or a class for an expanded clone.

d_call,v_call,clone_size,j_call,cdr3_aa,cdr3_nt
.,TRBV27,once,TRBJ1-1,CASSLSWDPNTEAFF,TGTGCCAGCAGTTTATCCTGGGACCCGAACACTGAAGCTTTCTTT
.,TRBV6-5,.,TRBJ1-6,CASSYSRENSPLHF,TGTGCCAGCAGTTACTCCCGGGAGAATTCACCCCTCCACTTT
.,TRBV4-3,.,TRBJ2-7,CASSQEGRGGYEQYF,TGCGCCAGCAGCCAAGAGGGCAGGGGAGGGTACGAGCAGTACTTC
.,TRBV6-1,.,TRBJ2-7,CASSELWESSYEQYF,TGTGCCAGCAGTGAATTATGGGAATCGTCCTACGAGCAGTACTTC
.,TRBV28,.,TRBJ2-3,CASSPRRTKRGTDTQYF,TGTGCCAGCAGCCCCCGGAGGACCAAACGGGGCACAGATACGCAGTATTTT
.,TRBV7-7,.,TRBJ2-7,CASSITPGAYEQYF,TGTGCCAGCAGCATTACTCCGGGGGCCTACGAGCAGTACTTC
.,TRBV6-5,.,TRBJ1-6,CASRSTGRARSPLHF,TGTGCCAGCAGGTCCACAGGGCGCGCGAGGTCACCCCTCCACTTT
TRBD2,TRBV5-4,.,TRBJ2-7,CASSLLAGGFYEQYF,TGTGCCAGCAGCTTGCTGGCGGGAGGGTTCTACGAGCAGTACTTC
.,TRBV2,.,TRBJ1-3,CASSGRLGAAPGNTIYF,TGTGCCAGCAGTGGGCGACTAGGGGCGGCTCCTGGAAACACCATATATTTT
.,TRBV30,few,TRBJ2-7,CALRSAGTFYEQYF,TGTGCCTTACGTTCGGCAGGTACTTTCTACGAGCAGTACTTC
TRBD1,TRBV4-1,.,TRBJ2-3,CASSLRQGDSDTQYF,TGCGCCAGCAGCCTCCGACAGGGAGACTCAGATACGCAGTATTTT
.,TRBV9,.,TRBJ2-1,CASSVGVGSYEQFF,TGTGCCAGCAGCGTAGGCGTGGGAAGCTATGAGCAGTTCTTC
.,TRBV6-5,.,TRBJ2-1,CASLSSYNEQFF,TGTGCCAGCCTCAGCTCCTACAATGAGCAGTTCTTC
TRBD2,TRBV29-1,.,TRBJ2-3,CSVVGGGRVGTDTQYF,TGCAGCGTTGTGGGAGGCGGGAGAGTTGGCACAGATACGCAGTATTTT
TRBD1,TRBV6-6,once,TRBJ2-7,CASRPESGTGVYEQYF,TGTGCCAGCAGGCCAGAGTCCGGGACAGGGGTATACGAGCAGTACTTC
.,TRBV29-1,.,TRBJ1-3,CSVAATSGNTIYF,TGCAGCGTTGCGGCCACCTCTGGAAACACCATATATTTT
TRBD1,TRBV28,.,TRBJ1-5,CASSQPGQGLSNQPQHF,TGTGCCAGCAGTCAGCCGGGACAGGGACTGAGCAATCAGCCCCAGCATTTT
.,TRBV29-1,.,TRBJ2-3,CSVTTQTISTDTQYF,TGCAGCGTTACCACCCAAACCATCAGCACAGATACGCAGTATTTT
TRBD1,TRBV13,.,TRBJ1-4,CASSMTGGEDEKLFF,TGTGCCAGCAGCATGACAGGGGGAGAGGATGAAAAACTGTTTTTT
TRBD1,TRBV6-6,.,TRBJ2-1,CASSYAGTGVNEQFF,TGTGCCAGCAGTTACGCCGGGACAGGGGTTAATGAGCAGTTCTTC
.,TRBV6-5,.,TRBJ2-3,CASSYSGKDTQYF,TGTGCCAGCAGTTACTCAGGGAAAGATACGCAGTATTTT
TRBD2,TRBV5-6,.,TRBJ2-7,CASSLRTSGGAEQYF,TGTGCCAGCAGCCTGAGGACTAGCGGGGGGGCGGAGCAGTACTTC
.,TRBV30,.,TRBJ2-7,CAWSGTSYEQYF,TGTGCCTGGAGCGGCACCTCCTACGAGCAGTACTTC
TRBD1,TRBV6-9,.,TRBJ2-7,CASSYFTDRGYEQYF,TGTGCCAGCAGTTATTTCACGGACAGGGGCTACGAGCAGTACTTC
TRBD2,TRBV28,.,TRBJ2-4,CASSLLSGGAANIQYF,TGTGCCAGCAGTTTACTTAGCGGGGGGGCGGCAAACATTCAGTACTTC
TRBD1,TRBV13,.,TRBJ1-2,CASSSQGDGYTF,TGTGCCAGCAGCTCCCAGGGGGATGGCTACACCTTC
.,TRBV7-6,.,TRBJ2-1,CASSSSIDEQFF,TGTGCCAGCAGTTCGTCCATCGATGAGCAGTTCTTC
TRBD2,TRBV7-2,.,TRBJ2-7,CASSLTSGRALSSYEQYF,TGTGCCAGCAGCTTAACTAGCGGGAGGGCCTTGAGCTCCTACGAGCAGTACTTC
TRBD1,TRBV5-1,.,TRBJ2-3,CASSLQGARTDTQYF,TGCGCCAGCAGCTTGCAGGGGGCGAGGACAGATACGCAGTATTTT
.,TRBV28,.,TRBJ2-5,CASSFGRETQYF,TGTGCCAGCAGTTTCGGGAGAGAGACCCAGTACTTC
.,TRBV28,.,TRBJ2-7,CASSTHGQGGFEQYF,TGTGCCAGCAGTACACACGGTCAGGGCGGGTTCGAGCAGTACTTC
.,TRBV28,.,TRBJ1-2,CASSSRGGYTF,TGTGCCAGCAGCTCGCGGGGTGGCTACACCTTC
.,TRBV14,.,TRBJ1-2,CASSQENSRNLYGYTF,TGTGCCAGCAGCCAAGAAAACAGCCGAAACCTCTATGGCTACACCTTC
.,TRBV7-8,.,TRBJ2-3,CASSLARETDTQYF,TGTGCCAGCAGCTTAGCACGGGAGACAGATACGCAGTATTTT
TRBD1,TRBV11-2,.,TRBJ2-5,CASRKQGDSRETQYF,TGTGCCAGCAGAAAACAAGGGGACAGTAGGGAGACCCAGTACTTC
TRBD2,TRBV10-3,once,TRBJ2-3,CAIRASGGATDTQYF,TGTGCCATCAGGGCTAGCGGGGGGGCCACAGATACGCAGTATTTT
.,TRBV14,.,TRBJ1-2,CASSRQRNYGYTF,TGTGCCAGCAGCCGACAGAGGAACTATGGCTACACCTTC
TRBD2,TRBV5-1,once,TRBJ2-5,CASSLDGASGTQYF,TGCGCCAGCAGCTTGGATGGGGCTAGCGGGACCCAGTACTTC
TRBD1,TRBV13,.,TRBJ2-7,CASSPQTGFKDYEQYF,TGTGCCAGCAGCCCCCAGACAGGGTTTAAGGACTACGAGCAGTACTTC
.,TRBV5-6,.,TRBJ1-1,CASSSGGSTEAFF,TGTGCCAGCAGCTCTGGGGGGAGCACTGAAGCTTTCTTT
TRBD2,TRBV7-8,.,TRBJ2-1,CATREGSYNEQFF,TGTGCCACGCGGGAGGGGTCCTACAATGAGCAGTTCTTC
.,TRBV19,.,TRBJ1-2,CASSLQGRSGYTF,TGTGCCAGTAGTCTCCAGGGAAGAAGTGGCTACACCTTC
.,TRBV28,few,TRBJ1-1,CASRLEHTEAFF,TGTGCCAGCAGATTAGAGCATACTGAAGCTTTCTTT
.,TRBV5-4,.,TRBJ2-7,CASSLDRASYEQYF,TGTGCCAGCAGCTTGGACAGGGCCTCCTACGAGCAGTACTTC
.,TRBV7-3,.,TRBJ2-3,CASSQTPGATDTQYF,TGTGCCAGCAGCCAAACCCCAGGGGCCACAGATACGCAGTATTTT
.,TRBV21-1,few,TRBJ1-1,CASSKAWDRGLTEAFF,TGTGCCAGCAGCAAAGCGTGGGACAGGGGGCTGACTGAAGCTTTCTTT